A single T cell receptor (beta chain) is shown here with its context. What it binds is unknown. This sample stems from a study of blood T cell dynamics during melanoma immunotherapy. Points from the study as a whole: It remained unknown if the driving T cell clones were melanoma-specific. Among sorted CD8+ subsets, immune-effector cells had the highest clonality and cell-free DNA similarity.

The time point was: pre-treatment baseline. Patients had no prior systemic cancer treatment, immunosuppressants or other active cancers. V was pared by 3 bases and J by 7 bases, with 10 bases between. CDR3 length: 12 residues. The germline CDR1 and CDR2 sequences are SGHAT and FQNNGV. The assay received all extracted DNA from sorted CD8+ subsets. Method: immunoSEQ multiplex PCR; TCRdb's copy keeps in-frame clones and lacks some. The sample has fewer than 4,500 clones, less than 98% seen once; the top ten hold less than 2%. The sequencing here drew on effector memory CD8+ T cells from blood, taken from a patient treated with checkpoint blockade. This sequence joins TRBV11-2 and TRBJ2-7, with D perhaps TRBD2 (5 bases). The TCR originated in a human donor with melanoma. DNA of the CDR3: TGTGCCAGCAGCTTCGGCGGGTGGGAGCAGTACTTC. Its translation is CASSFGGWEQYF.